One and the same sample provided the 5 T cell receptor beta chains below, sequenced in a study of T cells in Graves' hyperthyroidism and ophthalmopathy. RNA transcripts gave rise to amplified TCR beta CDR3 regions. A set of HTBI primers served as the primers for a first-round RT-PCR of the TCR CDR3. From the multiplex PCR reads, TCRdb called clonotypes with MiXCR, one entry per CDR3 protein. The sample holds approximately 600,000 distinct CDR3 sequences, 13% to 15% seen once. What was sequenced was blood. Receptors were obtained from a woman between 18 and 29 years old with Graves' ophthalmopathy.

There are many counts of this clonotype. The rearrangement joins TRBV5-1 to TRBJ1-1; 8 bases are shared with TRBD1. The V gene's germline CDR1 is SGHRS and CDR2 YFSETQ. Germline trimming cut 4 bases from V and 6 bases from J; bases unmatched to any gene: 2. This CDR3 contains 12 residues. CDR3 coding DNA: TGCGCCAGCAGCAGGGGACAGGCTGAAGCTTTCTTT. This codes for CASSRGQAEAFF.

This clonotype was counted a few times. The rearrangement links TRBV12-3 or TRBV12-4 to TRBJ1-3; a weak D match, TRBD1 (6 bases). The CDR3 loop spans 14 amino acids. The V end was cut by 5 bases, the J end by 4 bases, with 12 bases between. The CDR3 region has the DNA TGTGCCAGCAGTCCCGGGACATTCGGAAACACCATATATTTT. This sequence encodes CASSPGTFGNTIYF.

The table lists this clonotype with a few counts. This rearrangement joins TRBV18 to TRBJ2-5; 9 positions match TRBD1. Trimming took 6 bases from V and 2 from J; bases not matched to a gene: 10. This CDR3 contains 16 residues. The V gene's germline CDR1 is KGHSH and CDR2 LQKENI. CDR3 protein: CASSRTQGAAQETQYF. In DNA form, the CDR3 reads TGTGCCAGCTCCCGAACACAGGGGGCGGCACAAGAGACCCAGTACTTC.

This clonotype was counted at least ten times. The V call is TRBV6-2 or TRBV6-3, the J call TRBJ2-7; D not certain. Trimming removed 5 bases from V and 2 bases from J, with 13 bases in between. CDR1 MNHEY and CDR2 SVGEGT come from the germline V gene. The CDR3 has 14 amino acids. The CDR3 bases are TGTGCCAGCAGTCCACGAGGTGGGACCTACGAGCAGTACTTC. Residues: CASSPRGGTYEQYF.

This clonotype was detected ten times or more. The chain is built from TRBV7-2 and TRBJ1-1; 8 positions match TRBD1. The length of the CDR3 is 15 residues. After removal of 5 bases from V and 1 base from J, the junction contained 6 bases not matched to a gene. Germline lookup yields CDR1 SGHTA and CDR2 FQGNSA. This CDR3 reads CASSPDRVPNTEAFF. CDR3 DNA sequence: TGTGCCAGCAGCCCGGACAGGGTCCCGAACACTGAAGCTTTCTTT.